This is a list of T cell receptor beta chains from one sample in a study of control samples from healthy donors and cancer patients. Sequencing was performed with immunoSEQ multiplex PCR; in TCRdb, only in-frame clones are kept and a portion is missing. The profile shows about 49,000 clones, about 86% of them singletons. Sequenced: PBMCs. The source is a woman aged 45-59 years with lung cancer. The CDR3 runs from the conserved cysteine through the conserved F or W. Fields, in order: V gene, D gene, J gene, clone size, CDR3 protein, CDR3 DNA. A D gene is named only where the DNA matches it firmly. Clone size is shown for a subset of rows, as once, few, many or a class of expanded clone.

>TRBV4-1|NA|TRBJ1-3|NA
CASSSQPGAGNTIYF
TGCGCCAGCAGCTCCCAACCCGGGGCTGGAAACACCATATATTTT
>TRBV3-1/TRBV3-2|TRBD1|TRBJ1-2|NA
CASSQVVTGFYGYTF
TGTGCCAGCAGCCAAGTAGTGACAGGGTTCTATGGCTACACCTTC
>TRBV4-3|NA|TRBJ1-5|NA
CASSQDLGRGQPQHF
TGCGCCAGCAGCCAAGATCTCGGGAGAGGTCAGCCCCAGCATTTT
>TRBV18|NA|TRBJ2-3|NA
CASSPVQGQDTQYF
TGTGCCAGCTCACCAGTGCAGGGGCAAGATACGCAGTATTTT
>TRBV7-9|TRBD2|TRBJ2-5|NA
CASSPTGGTSGGTQYF
TGTGCCAGCAGCCCTACTGGTGGGACTAGCGGGGGAACCCAGTACTTC
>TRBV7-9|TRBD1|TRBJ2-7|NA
CASSRGQGPSYEQYF
TGTGCCAGCAGCCGGGGACAGGGACCCTCCTACGAGCAGTACTTC
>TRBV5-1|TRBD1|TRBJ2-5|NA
CASSISGQDQETQYF
TGCGCCAGCAGCATTTCAGGACAGGACCAAGAGACCCAGTACTTC
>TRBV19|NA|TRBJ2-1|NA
CASSISGGTGEFF
TGTGCCAGTAGTATATCCGGGGGAACAGGGGAGTTCTTC
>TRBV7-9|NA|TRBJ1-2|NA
CASSIPDRPYGYTF
TGTGCCAGCAGCATACCTGACAGGCCCTATGGCTACACCTTC
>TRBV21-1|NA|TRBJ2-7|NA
CASSKALVRGAAYEQYF
TGTGCCAGCAGCAAAGCGCTTGTGAGGGGCGCGGCGTACGAGCAGTACTTC
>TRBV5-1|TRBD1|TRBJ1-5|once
CASSLTGGYGQPQHF
TGCGCCAGCAGCCTGACAGGGGGCTATGGACAGCCCCAGCATTTT
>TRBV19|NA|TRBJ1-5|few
CASSIDLDQPQHF
TGTGCCAGTAGTATAGATCTGGATCAGCCCCAGCATTTT
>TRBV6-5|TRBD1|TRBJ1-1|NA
CASSSSGTGITEAFF
TGTGCCAGCAGCTCTTCCGGGACAGGGATCACTGAAGCTTTCTTT
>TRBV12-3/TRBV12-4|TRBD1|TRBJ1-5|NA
CASRQGSNQPQHF
TGTGCCAGCAGACAGGGGAGCAATCAGCCCCAGCATTTT
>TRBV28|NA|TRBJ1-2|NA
CASSSGQFFDTF
TGTGCCAGCAGTTCCGGACAGTTTTTTGACACCTTC
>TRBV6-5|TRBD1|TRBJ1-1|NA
CASSWATGDYTEAFF
TGTGCCAGCAGTTGGGCCACAGGGGATTACACTGAAGCTTTCTTT
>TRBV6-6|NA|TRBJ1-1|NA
CASSYSAGTEAFF
TGTGCCAGCAGTTACTCGGCCGGGACTGAAGCTTTCTTT
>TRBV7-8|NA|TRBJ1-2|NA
CASSLVVRGDYYSGYTF
TGTGCCAGCAGCTTAGTGGTCAGGGGAGACTACTACTCTGGCTACACCTTC
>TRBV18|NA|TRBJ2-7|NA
CASSPKVTGNGDGQYF
TGTGCCAGCTCACCAAAGGTGACAGGAAATGGGGATGGGCAGTACTTC
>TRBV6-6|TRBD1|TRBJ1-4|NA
CASRATGTGELFF
TGTGCCAGCAGGGCCACCGGGACAGGGGAACTGTTTTTT
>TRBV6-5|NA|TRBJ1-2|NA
CASSYSMVQAGYTF
TGTGCCAGCAGTTACTCGATGGTACAGGCTGGCTACACCTTC
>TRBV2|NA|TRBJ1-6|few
CASKPGGGVNSPLHF
TGTGCCAGCAAACCCGGGGGAGGGGTTAATTCACCCCTCCACTTT
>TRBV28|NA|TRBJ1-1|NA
CASHRVRNTEAFF
TGTGCCAGCCACAGGGTTCGCAACACTGAAGCTTTCTTT
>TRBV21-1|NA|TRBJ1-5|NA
CASRPGQGLNQPQHF
TGTGCCAGCAGACCGGGACAGGGCTTAAATCAGCCCCAGCATTTT
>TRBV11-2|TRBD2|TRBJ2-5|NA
CASSATGGVKVETQYF
TGTGCCAGCAGCGCTACTGGGGGGGTCAAGGTAGAGACCCAGTACTTC
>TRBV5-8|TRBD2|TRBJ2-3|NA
CASSLLAGGRDTQYF
TGTGCCAGCAGCTTACTAGCGGGGGGGAGAGATACGCAGTATTTT
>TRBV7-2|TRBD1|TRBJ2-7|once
CASSRFLAGGDKQYF
TGTGCCAGCAGCCGGTTCCTTGCAGGGGGCGACAAGCAGTACTTC
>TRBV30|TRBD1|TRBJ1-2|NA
CAWSRDRVHNYGYTF
TGTGCCTGGAGTAGGGACAGGGTGCATAACTATGGCTACACCTTC
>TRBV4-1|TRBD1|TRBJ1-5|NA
CASSKQWTGSGNQPQHF
TGCGCCAGTAGCAAGCAGTGGACAGGGTCGGGCAATCAGCCCCAGCATTTT
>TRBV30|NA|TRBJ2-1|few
CAWSVKGWSYNEQFF
TGTGCCTGGAGTGTAAAGGGGTGGTCCTACAATGAGCAGTTCTTC
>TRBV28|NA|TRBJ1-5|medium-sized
CASSLAAVNQPQHF
TGTGCCAGCAGCCTGGCGGCAGTCAATCAGCCCCAGCATTTT
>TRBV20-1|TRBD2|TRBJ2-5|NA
CSASIPGGGTETQYF
TGCAGTGCTAGTATTCCGGGGGGAGGGACGGAGACCCAGTACTTC
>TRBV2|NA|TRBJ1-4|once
CASSMMGSLGEKLFF
TGTGCCAGCAGCATGATGGGGAGTTTAGGTGAAAAACTGTTTTTT
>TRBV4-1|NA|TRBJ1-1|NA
CASSQVQRSGTEAFF
TGCGCCAGCAGCCAAGTTCAGAGATCGGGCACTGAAGCCTTCTTT
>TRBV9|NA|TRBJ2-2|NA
CASSVATRTRGVNTGELFF
TGTGCCAGCAGCGTAGCTACTCGGACCAGGGGTGTTAACACCGGGGAGCTGTTTTTT
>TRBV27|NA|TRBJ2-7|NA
CASSLEGTATGEQYF
TGTGCCAGCAGTTTGGAGGGGACAGCCACGGGGGAGCAGTACTTC
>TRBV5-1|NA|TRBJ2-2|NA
CASSLDPGSGELFF
TGCGCCAGCAGCTTGGATCCGGGTTCCGGGGAGCTGTTTTTT
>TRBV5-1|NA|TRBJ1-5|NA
CASSPGQENQPQHF
TGCGCCAGCAGCCCGGGACAAGAAAATCAGCCCCAGCATTTT
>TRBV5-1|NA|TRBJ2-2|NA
CASSPNTGELFF
TGCGCCAGCAGCCCGAACACCGGGGAGCTGTTTTTT
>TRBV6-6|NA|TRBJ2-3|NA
CASSLRADTQYF
TGTGCCAGCAGTCTAAGGGCAGATACGCAGTATTTT
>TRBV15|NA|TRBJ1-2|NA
CATSRDLGVVYGYTF
TGTGCCACCAGCAGAGATCTGGGTGTTGTCTATGGCTACACCTTC
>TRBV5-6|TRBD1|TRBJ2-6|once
CASSFRVQGAIYGANVLTF
TGTGCCAGCAGCTTCAGGGTACAGGGGGCTATATATGGGGCCAACGTCCTGACTTTC
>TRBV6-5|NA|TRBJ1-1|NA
CASRYGDTEAFF
TGTGCCAGCAGGTACGGGGACACTGAAGCTTTCTTT
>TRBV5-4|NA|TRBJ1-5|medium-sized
CASSFGDNQPQHF
TGTGCCAGCAGCTTTGGGGACAATCAGCCCCAGCATTTT
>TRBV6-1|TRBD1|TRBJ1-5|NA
CASRPGGADQPQHF
TGTGCCAGCAGGCCAGGGGGCGCAGATCAGCCCCAGCATTTT
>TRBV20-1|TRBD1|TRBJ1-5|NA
CSASVAGTGSGNQPQHF
TGCAGTGCTAGTGTGGCCGGGACAGGGTCCGGCAATCAGCCCCAGCATTTT
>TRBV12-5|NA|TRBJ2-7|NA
CASGLVLGGDTTYEQYF
TGTGCTAGTGGTTTGGTCCTGGGGGGGGACACGACCTACGAGCAGTACTTC
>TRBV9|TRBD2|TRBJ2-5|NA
CASSAHGGLAGEETQYF
TGTGCCAGCAGCGCCCACGGTGGGCTAGCGGGGGAGGAGACCCAGTACTTC
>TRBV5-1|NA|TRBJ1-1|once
CASSPGGNGDTEAFF
TGCGCCAGCAGCCCTGGGGGGAACGGGGACACTGAAGCTTTCTTT
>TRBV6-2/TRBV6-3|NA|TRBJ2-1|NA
CASSYSGGGGSLEQFF
TGTGCCAGCAGTTACTCAGGAGGGGGAGGGTCGCTTGAGCAGTTCTTC